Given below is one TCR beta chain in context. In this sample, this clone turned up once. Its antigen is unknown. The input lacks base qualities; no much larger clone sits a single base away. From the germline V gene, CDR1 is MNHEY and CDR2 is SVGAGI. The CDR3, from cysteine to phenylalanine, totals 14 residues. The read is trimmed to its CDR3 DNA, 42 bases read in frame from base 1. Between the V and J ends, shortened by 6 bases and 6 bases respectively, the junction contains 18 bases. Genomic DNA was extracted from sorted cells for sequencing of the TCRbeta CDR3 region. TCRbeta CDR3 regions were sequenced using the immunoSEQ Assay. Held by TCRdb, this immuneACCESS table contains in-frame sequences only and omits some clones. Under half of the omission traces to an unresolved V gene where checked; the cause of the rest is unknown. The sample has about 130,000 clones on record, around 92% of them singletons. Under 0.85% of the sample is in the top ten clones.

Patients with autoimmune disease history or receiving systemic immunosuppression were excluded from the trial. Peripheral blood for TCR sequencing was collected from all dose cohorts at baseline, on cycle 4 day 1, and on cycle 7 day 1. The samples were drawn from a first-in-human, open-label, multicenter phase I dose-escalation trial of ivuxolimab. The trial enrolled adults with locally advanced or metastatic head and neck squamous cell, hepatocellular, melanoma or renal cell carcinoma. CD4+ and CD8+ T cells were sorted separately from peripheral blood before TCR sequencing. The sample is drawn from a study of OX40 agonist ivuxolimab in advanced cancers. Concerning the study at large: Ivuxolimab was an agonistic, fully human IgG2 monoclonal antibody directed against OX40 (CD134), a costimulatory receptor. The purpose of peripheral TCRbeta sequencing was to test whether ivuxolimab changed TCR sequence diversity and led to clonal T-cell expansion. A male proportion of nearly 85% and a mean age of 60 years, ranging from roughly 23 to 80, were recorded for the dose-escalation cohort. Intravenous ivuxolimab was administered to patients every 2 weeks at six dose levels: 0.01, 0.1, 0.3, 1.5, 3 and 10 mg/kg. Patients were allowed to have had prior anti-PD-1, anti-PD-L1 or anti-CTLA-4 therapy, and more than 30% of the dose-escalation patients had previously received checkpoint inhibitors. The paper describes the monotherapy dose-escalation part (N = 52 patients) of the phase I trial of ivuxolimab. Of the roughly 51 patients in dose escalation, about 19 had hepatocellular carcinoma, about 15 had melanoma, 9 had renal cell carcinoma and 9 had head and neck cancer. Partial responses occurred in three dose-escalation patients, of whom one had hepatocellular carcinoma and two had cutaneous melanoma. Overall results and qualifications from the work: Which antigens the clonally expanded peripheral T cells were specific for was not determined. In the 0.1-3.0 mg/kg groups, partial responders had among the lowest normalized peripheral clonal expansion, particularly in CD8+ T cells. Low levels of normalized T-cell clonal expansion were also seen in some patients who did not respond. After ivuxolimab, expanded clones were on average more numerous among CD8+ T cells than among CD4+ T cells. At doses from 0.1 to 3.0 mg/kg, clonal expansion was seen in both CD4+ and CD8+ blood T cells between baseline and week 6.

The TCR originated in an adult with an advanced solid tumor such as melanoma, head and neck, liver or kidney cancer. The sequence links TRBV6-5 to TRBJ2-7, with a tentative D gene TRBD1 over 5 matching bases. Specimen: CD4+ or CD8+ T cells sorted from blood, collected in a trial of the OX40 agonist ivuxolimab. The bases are TGTGCCAGCAGCCCAACGGTGGGAAGGGGCGAGCAGTACTTC. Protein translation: CASSPTVGRGEQYF.